Presented here are 16 T cell receptor beta chains from one specimen sequenced in a study of blood T cell repertoires in COVID-19. Measured with immunoSEQ multiplex PCR; TCRdb has only the in-frame clones, and not every one. The repertoire holds some 170,000 clones, with over 70% as singletons. Sequenced sample: peripheral blood. The receptors come from a woman aged 40 to 50 with COVID-19, enrolled during active disease.

This chain links TRBV18 with TRBJ2-1, with D perhaps matching TRBD2 (5 bases). Trimming cost V 2 bases and J 2 bases, with 25 bases left between them. Germline V lookup: CDR1 KGHSH, CDR2 LQKENI. This CDR3 has 20 amino acids. CDR3 nucleotides: TGTGCCAGCTCACCAGGAATAAAAAGGACTTCCCTTCCACCCTACAATGAGCAGTTCTTC. It encodes CASSPGIKRTSLPPYNEQFF.

The CDR3 region has the DNA TGTGCCAGTAGTATGGAGGGGACAGGGTGGACTGAAGCTTTCTTT. Translating gives CASSMEGTGWTEAFF. V and J are TRBV19 and TRBJ1-1, with 9 bases fitting TRBD1. CDR3 size: 15 residues. The germline CDR1 and CDR2 sequences are LNHDA and SQIVND (reference sequence). V gave up 3 bases and J gave up 5 bases; unmatched junction bases: 7.

This sequence joins TRBV28 and TRBJ2-3; weak D call: TRBD2 (6 bases). The germline V gene encodes CDR1 MDHEN and CDR2 SYDVKM. The V end lost 5 bases, the J end lost 1 base, and 10 bases lay between the germline ends. The CDR3 has 14 amino acids. This CDR3 is CASSPGEGTDTQYF. The DNA for the CDR3 is TGTGCCAGCAGTCCGGGGGAAGGCACAGATACGCAGTATTTT.

The gene calls are TRBV28 and TRBJ2-7, with D maybe TRBD2 (6 bases). The CDR3 sequence is 14 residues long. Germline V lookup: CDR1 MDHEN, CDR2 SYDVKM. Deletions cut 6 bases from V and 0 bases from J, with 12 bases between. The CDR3 here is CASRTPAGSYEQYF. The CDR3 nucleotides are TGTGCCAGCAGAACGCCAGCGGGCTCCTACGAGCAGTACTTC.

The CDR3 DNA sequence: TGTGCCAGCAGCCCTATGCAGGGGTTGAACACTGAAGCTTTCTTT. Translated, it gives CASSPMQGLNTEAFF. V is TRBV3-1 (or the pseudogene TRBV3-2) and J is TRBJ1-1, with a weak D call TRBD1 (6 bases). Trimming cost V 4 bases and J 0 bases, with 12 bases left between them. Germline assignment: CDR1 LGHDT and CDR2 YNNKEL (reference sequence). CDR3 size: 15 residues.

CDR3 DNA: TGTGCCATCAGTGACCCGGGGGGACAAGACACTGAAGCTTTCTTT. Translation: CAISDPGGQDTEAFF. The chain carries TRBV10-3 and TRBJ1-1; D is possibly TRBD1 (6 bases). The V and J ends lost 3 bases and 3 bases respectively, with 14 bases between them. Germline values: CDR1 ENHRY, CDR2 SYGVKD. This CDR3 is built from 15 residues.

V gene TRBV5-1 combines with J gene TRBJ2-2; 8 positions agree with TRBD1. Germline loops: CDR1 SGHRS, CDR2 YFSETQ. V lost 0 bases, J lost 4 bases, and 8 bases stayed unmatched. The CDR3 has 17 amino acids. The CDR3 region has the DNA TGCGCCAGCAGCTTGGCCGGGGCAGGGGGCGGCACCGGGGAGCTGTTTTTT. Translated, it gives CASSLAGAGGGTGELFF.

This clone was seen a few times. The chain has TRBV5-1 and TRBJ2-7; unclear D gene. Trimming removed 4 bases from V and 4 bases from J, with 9 bases in between. Germline loops: CDR1 SGHRS, CDR2 YFSETQ. CDR3 length equals 12 residues. CDR3 coding DNA: TGCGCCAGCAGCACGGGTCGGTACGAGCAGTACTTC. Residues: CASSTGRYEQYF.

This sequence joins TRBV7-9 and TRBJ2-5; perhaps TRBD1 as D (5 bases). The CDR3 runs to 15 residues. Per the germline V gene, CDR1 is SEHNR and CDR2 is FQNEAQ (reference sequence). V was trimmed by 5 bases and J by 0 bases, leaving 13 bases between them. CDR3 protein: CASSHLTEYQETQYF. CDR3 bases: TGTGCCAGCAGCCATTTGACAGAGTACCAAGAGACCCAGTACTTC. Complete variable domain (other parts from reference TRBV7-9 and TRBJ2-5): DTGVSQNPRHKITKRGQNVTFRCDPISEHNRLYWYRQTLGQGPEFLTYFQNEAQLEKSRLLSDRFSAERPKGSFSTLEIQRTEQGDSAMYLCASSHLTEYQETQYFGPGTRLLVL.

This chain links TRBV9 with TRBJ2-5, with TRBD2 matching over 7 bases. From germline, CDR1 is SGDLS and CDR2 YYNGEE. Trimming at V came to 0 bases and at J to 3 bases, leaving 8 bases not matched to a gene. The CDR3 contains 16 residues. The CDR3 DNA sequence: TGTGCCAGCAGCGTAGCCCGGGCAGGGAGGGAAGAGACCCAGTACTTC. Protein product: CASSVARAGREETQYF.

This rearrangement joins TRBV27 to TRBJ2-5, with D perhaps matching TRBD2 (6 bases). Germline V gene sequence: CDR1 MNHEY, CDR2 SMNVEV (reference sequence). There are 13 residues in the CDR3. The V gene lost 3 bases and the J gene lost 5 bases, with 10 bases spanning the gap. The CDR3 DNA reads TGTGCCAGCAGTTTCCTAGCGTGGGAGACCCAGTACTTC. It codes for CASSFLAWETQYF.

V and J are TRBV2 and TRBJ2-7, with 8 nucleotides matching TRBD1. This CDR3 is 14 amino acids long. With V trimmed by 5 bases and J by 2 bases, 5 bases remained unmatched. Germline V gives CDR1 SNHLY, CDR2 FYNNEI. The CDR3 coding sequence is TGTGCCAGCAGTATGGGACAGGCTACCTACGAGCAGTACTTC. This codes for CASSMGQATYEQYF.

The genes are TRBV6-5 and TRBJ2-1; 8 bases match TRBD2. Trimming at V came to 5 bases and at J to 6 bases, leaving 3 bases not matched to a gene. Germline V gene data show CDR1 as MNHEY and CDR2 as SVGAGI. CDR3 length equals 13 residues. The chain's CDR3 is CASSPGLANEQFF. As DNA, the CDR3 is TGTGCCAGCAGTCCCGGACTAGCCAATGAGCAGTTCTTC.

The chain is built from TRBV2 and TRBJ1-2; D perhaps matches TRBD1 (5 bases). Germline V gene sequence: CDR1 SNHLY, CDR2 FYNNEI. The CDR3 runs to 14 residues. V lost 4 bases and J 10 bases, leaving 19 bases between the germline ends. CDR3 bases: TGTGCCAGCAGTGGAGGCCAGGGTGGTGGATTCTACACCTTC. Translation: CASSGGQGGGFYTF.

This chain joins TRBV11-2 and TRBJ2-5; no clear D gene. Trimming removed 5 bases at V and 5 bases at J, with 6 bases between. The length of the CDR3 is 11 residues. CDR1 SGHAT and CDR2 FQNNGV come from the germline V gene. Here the CDR3 reads CASSLPETQYF. CDR3 DNA sequence: TGTGCCAGCAGCCTTCCTGAGACCCAGTACTTC.

The chain links TRBV7-8 to TRBJ2-3, with a weak D call TRBD1 (5 bases). Trimming shortened V by 3 bases and J by 0 bases, and 16 bases separated the two germline ends. Per germline, CDR1 SGHVS and CDR2 FQNEAQ. CDR3 size: 17 residues. CDR3 sequence reads: CASSFIEAGSSTDTQYF. CDR3 nucleotide sequence: TGTGCCAGCAGCTTCATAGAGGCAGGGTCTAGCACAGATACGCAGTATTTT.